This T cell receptor beta chain originates from a study of blood T cell repertoires in COVID-19. Turning to the study itself: Spain, Italy and the United States supplied samples that represented acute and convalescent COVID-19. PBMCs, B-cell-depleted T cells, or T cells were the source of the cDNA or gDNA that made up the material.

In the authors' workflow: The authors estimated nucleated cell counts from reference gene primer amplification. Assay: immunoSEQ multiplex PCR; the TCRdb copy retains only in-frame clones and omits some. D and trimming were read from the DNA, whereas the V and J calls and clone size are those reported in that table. The data contain more than 300,000 clones, approximately 85% of them seen just once; the ten biggest clones take up around 1.5%. Sequencing input: peripheral blood. The clonotype was recovered from a woman in her 50s with acute or convalescent COVID-19.

CDR3: CASSPASGSSYEQYF. As DNA, the CDR3 is TGTGCCAGCTCACCGGCTAGCGGAAGCTCCTACGAGCAGTACTTC. The chain couples TRBV18 to TRBJ2-7; 7 nucleotides match TRBD2. Looked up from germline, CDR1 is KGHSH and CDR2 is LQKENI. Trimming took 3 bases from V and 0 from J; bases not matched to a gene: 5. This CDR3 region has 15 residues.